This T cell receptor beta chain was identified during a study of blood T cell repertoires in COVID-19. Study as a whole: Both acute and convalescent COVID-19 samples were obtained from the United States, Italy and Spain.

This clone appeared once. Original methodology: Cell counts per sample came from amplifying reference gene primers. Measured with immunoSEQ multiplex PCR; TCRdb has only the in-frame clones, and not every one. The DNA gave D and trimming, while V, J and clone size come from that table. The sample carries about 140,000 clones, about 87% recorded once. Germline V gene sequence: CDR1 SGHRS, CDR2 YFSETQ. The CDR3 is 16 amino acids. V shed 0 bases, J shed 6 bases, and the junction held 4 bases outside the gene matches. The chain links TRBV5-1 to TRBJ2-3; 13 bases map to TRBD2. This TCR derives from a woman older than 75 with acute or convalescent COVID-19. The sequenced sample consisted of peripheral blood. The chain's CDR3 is CASSLGTSGGSDTQYF. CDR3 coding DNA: TGCGCCAGCAGCTTGGGGACTAGCGGGGGAAGCGATACGCAGTATTTT. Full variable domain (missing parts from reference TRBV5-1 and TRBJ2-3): KAGVTQTPRYLIKTRGQQVTLSCSPISGHRSVSWYQQTPGQGLQFLFEYFSETQRNKGNFPGRFSGRQFSNSRSEMNVSTLELGDSALYLCASSLGTSGGSDTQYFGPGTRLTVL.